The next 32 T cell receptor beta chains were all read from a single sample in a study of blood T cell repertoires in COVID-19. The repertoire was sequenced with immunoSEQ multiplex PCR; TCRdb's copy has only in-frame clones and lacks some. The sample lists tens of thousands of clones, 80% to 90% occurring once. Input material: peripheral blood. The receptors come from an elderly woman with acute or convalescent COVID-19.

The genes are TRBV5-4 and TRBJ2-7; D not certain. V lost 4 bases and J lost 2, with 7 bases in between. CDR3 length: 12 residues. Germline CDR1 and CDR2: SGHNT and YYREEE (reference sequence). In nucleotides, the CDR3 is TGTGCCAGCAGCATCGGAGCCTACGAGCAGTACTTC. Its translation: CASSIGAYEQYF.

The DNA of the CDR3 is TGTGCCTGGAGGGTTACTGGAAAACTGTTTTTT. This codes for CAWRVTGKLFF. The chain combines TRBV30 with TRBJ1-4, with no clear D. The V gene lost 3 bases and the J gene lost 10 bases, with 9 bases spanning the gap. CDR3 length: 11 amino acids. Germline loops: CDR1 GTSNPN, CDR2 SVGIG (reference sequence).

The J gene is TRBJ2-3, the V gene TRBV10-3; possible D gene TRBD2, 7 bases. The CDR3 length is 15 residues. The V gene lost 4 bases and the J gene lost 2 bases, with 13 bases spanning the gap. Germline assignment: CDR1 ENHRY and CDR2 SYGVKD. The CDR3 coding sequence is TGTGCCATCAGTGTACGGGGGGCCTACACAGATACGCAGTATTTT. Amino acid sequence: CAISVRGAYTDTQYF.

The chain joins TRBV10-3 to TRBJ1-2; 12 positions match TRBD1. Germline V lookup: CDR1 ENHRY, CDR2 SYGVKD. The CDR3 extends over 15 amino acids. J lost 4 bases, V lost 7 bases, and 7 bases had no gene match. The CDR3, as DNA: TGTGCCATCACCACCGGGACAGGGGGCCGCTATGGCTACACCTTC. This translates into CAITTGTGGRYGYTF.

The chain combines TRBV9 with TRBJ1-5; tentatively, D is TRBD1 (5 bases). CDR3 length: 15 residues. Trimming shortened V by 1 base and J by 0 bases, and 8 bases separated the two germline ends. CDR1 and CDR2 from the germline V gene are SGDLS and YYNGEE. The CDR3 DNA sequence: TGTGCCAGCAGCGTACAGGGTGCTAGCAATCAGCCCCAGCATTTT. Its protein product is CASSVQGASNQPQHF.

This chain links TRBV12-3 or TRBV12-4 with TRBJ1-2, with 8 nucleotides matching TRBD1. This CDR3 is built from 12 residues. The J segment lost 6 bases and the V segment lost 6 bases, leaving 3 bases of the junction unmatched. The CDR3 nucleotides read TGTGCCAGCAGCCTACAGGGGGATGGCTACACCTTC. Translating it yields CASSLQGDGYTF.

This chain links TRBV7-9 with TRBJ2-5; possible D gene TRBD2, 5 bases. Trimming removed 5 bases from V and 1 base from J, with 17 bases in between. CDR1 is SEHNR and CDR2 is FQNEAQ in the germline V gene (reference sequence). The CDR3 has 16 residues. The CDR3 coding sequence is TGTGCCAGCAGCGAGGCTGGACTTTACCTCCAAGAGACCCAGTACTTC. This codes for CASSEAGLYLQETQYF.

The gene calls are TRBV19 and TRBJ1-2; 8 nucleotides match TRBD1. Unmatched junction bases numbered 9, after V lost 10 bases and J lost 5 bases. This CDR3 has 13 amino acids. Germline CDR1 LNHDA, CDR2 SQIVND (reference sequence). Written as DNA, the CDR3 is TGTGCCACTTCCCGGGACAGGAGATATGGCTACACCTTC. This gives the protein CATSRDRRYGYTF.

V and J are TRBV3-1 (or the pseudogene TRBV3-2) and TRBJ2-3; 11 bases agree with TRBD2. Germline V gene data show CDR1 as LGHDT and CDR2 as YNNKEL (reference sequence). V was clipped by 2 bases and J by 6 bases; unmatched bases: 7. There are 16 residues in the CDR3. The CDR3 spells CASSQRLAGNRDTQYF. The CDR3 DNA reads TGTGCCAGCAGCCAACGACTAGCGGGGAATCGGGATACGCAGTATTTT.

The chain combines TRBV18 with TRBJ2-2, with a tentative D call TRBD1 (6 bases). V dropped 1 base and J dropped 0 bases, with 9 bases sitting between them. From germline, CDR1 is KGHSH and CDR2 LQKENI. This CDR3 has 16 residues. The CDR3 bases are TGTGCCAGCTCACCACGGTCAGGGGCGAACACCGGGGAGCTGTTTTTT. This gives the protein CASSPRSGANTGELFF.

This clone was found once. The rearrangement joins TRBV18 to TRBJ1-2, with a possible D match to TRBD1 (5 bases). CDR1 is KGHSH, CDR2 LQKENI, per germline. Between the trimmed V and J ends, which lost 1 base and 4 bases, there was a span of 7 bases. This CDR3 has 13 residues. The CDR3 loop reads CASSPRGGYGYTF. The CDR3 DNA reads as TGTGCCAGCTCACCACGGGGGGGCTATGGCTACACCTTC.

This chain uses TRBV5-1 with TRBJ2-5; 10 bases fit TRBD2. The J segment lost 3 bases and the V segment lost 5 bases, leaving 4 bases of the junction unmatched. This CDR3 contains 14 residues. CDR1 SGHRS and CDR2 YFSETQ come from the germline V gene. CDR3 nucleotide sequence: TGCGCCAGCAGGCGGACTAGCGGAGAAGAGACCCAGTACTTC. It translates to CASRRTSGEETQYF.

The chain couples TRBV9 to TRBJ1-1; TRBD1 is a possible D gene (6 bases). This CDR3 is built from 14 residues. CDR1 and CDR2 from the germline V gene are SGDLS and YYNGEE. Trimming left V 2 bases short and J 0 bases short, with 8 bases between. The CDR3 is CASSVGHLNTEAFF. The CDR3 DNA is TGTGCCAGCAGCGTGGGACACTTGAACACTGAAGCTTTCTTT. The full variable domain, its missing parts supplied by reference TRBV9 and TRBJ1-1, is DSGVTQTPKHLITATGQRVTLRCSPRSGDLSVYWYQQSLDQGLQFLIQYYNGEERAKGNILERFSAQQFPDLHSELNLSSLELGDSALYFCASSVGHLNTEAFFGQGTRLTVV.

The rearrangement links TRBV7-2 to TRBJ1-5; D might be TRBD1 (5 bases). CDR3 length: 17 amino acids. V lost 5 bases, J lost 2 bases, and 19 bases lay in between. Germline CDR1 reads SGHTA; CDR2 reads FQGNSA. CDR3 sequence (DNA): TGTGCCAGCAGCCCCGAGCTGAGGGGACTTGGCAATCAGCCCCAGCATTTT. Translation gives CASSPELRGLGNQPQHF.

This clone came up once. The chain uses TRBV6-5 and TRBJ2-7, with 9 bases fitting TRBD1. The CDR3 length is 15 residues. The junction had 9 bases not matched to a gene; V was cut back by 5 bases and J by 4 bases. Per germline, CDR1 MNHEY and CDR2 SVGAGI. DNA of the CDR3: TGTGCCAGCAGTCCCCGGGACAGGGCTATTTACGAGCAGTACTTC. Amino acids: CASSPRDRAIYEQYF.

The rearrangement links TRBV5-8 to TRBJ2-3, with D possibly TRBD2 on 5 matching bases. CDR1 and CDR2 from the germline V gene are SGHTS and YDEGEE. CDR3 length equals 14 residues. V lost 1 base and J 6 bases, leaving 12 bases between the germline ends. CDR3 in amino acids: CASSLRGFGDTQYF. CDR3 DNA: TGTGCCAGCAGCTTGAGAGGGTTTGGTGATACGCAGTATTTT.

V usage is TRBV5-6 and J usage is TRBJ1-4; TRBD1 matches 8 bases. The germline CDR1 and CDR2 sequences are SGHDT and YYEEEE. The J segment lost 6 bases and the V segment lost 5 bases, leaving 12 bases of the junction unmatched. The CDR3 consists of 16 residues. CDR3: CASRLPKDRADEKLFF. DNA for the CDR3: TGTGCCAGCAGGCTCCCTAAGGACAGGGCCGATGAAAAACTGTTTTTT.

This clone was counted only a few times. The chain is built from TRBV3-1 (or the pseudogene TRBV3-2) and TRBJ2-7; weak D call: TRBD2 (6 bases). This CDR3 contains 15 residues. Trimming pared 4 bases from V and 0 bases from J, leaving 13 bases between. The germline V gene encodes CDR1 LGHDT and CDR2 YNNKEL (reference sequence). The DNA for the CDR3 is TGTGCCAGCAGCCGAGGAGGGGTGAGCTCCTACGAGCAGTACTTC. Amino acids: CASSRGGVSSYEQYF.

The chain recombines TRBV18 with TRBJ2-4; TRBD1 is a possible D gene (6 bases). The V end was cut by 0 bases, the J end by 6 bases, with 9 bases between. Germline loops: CDR1 KGHSH, CDR2 LQKENI. There are 14 residues in the CDR3. CDR3 sequence (DNA): TGTGCCAGCTCACCACCCCGGGACATAAACATTCAGTACTTC. Its translation is CASSPPRDINIQYF. Looking up the rest from reference TRBV18 and TRBJ2-4 gives the full variable domain: NAGVMQNPRHLVRRRGQEARLRCSPMKGHSHVYWYRQLPEEGLKFMVYLQKENIIDESGMPKERFSAEFPKEGPSILRIQQVVRGDSAAYFCASSPPRDINIQYFGAGTRLSVL.

The chain has TRBV11-2 and TRBJ2-3, with 9 bases identical to TRBD1. This CDR3 has 15 residues. Germline trimming cut 5 bases from V and 4 bases from J; bases unmatched to any gene: 7. Per the germline V gene, CDR1 is SGHAT and CDR2 is FQNNGV. Here the CDR3 reads CASSPTGGAADTQYF. CDR3 nucleotide sequence: TGTGCCAGCAGCCCCACAGGGGGCGCAGCAGATACGCAGTATTTT.

J is TRBJ2-1 and V is TRBV4-2; 8 positions match TRBD2. V trimming: 0 bases; J trimming: 8 bases; junction bases outside the gene matches: 6. Germline V gives CDR1 LGHNA, CDR2 YNFKEQ. The CDR3 sequence is 15 residues long. The CDR3 DNA reads TGTGCCAGCAGCCAAGAGGGGGGTAGCGGGGATGAGCAGTTCTTC. Translating gives CASSQEGGSGDEQFF.

The chain couples TRBV7-6 to TRBJ1-1, with 9 bases that match TRBD1. Germline V gene sequence: CDR1 SGHVS, CDR2 FNYEAQ. CDR3 length equals 14 residues. After removal of 5 bases from V and 5 bases from J, the junction contained 6 bases not matched to a gene. CDR3 sequence reads: CASSRDRVRTEAFF. CDR3 in DNA: TGTGCCAGCAGCCGGGACAGGGTGAGGACTGAAGCTTTCTTT.

The V call is TRBV4-1, the J call TRBJ1-5; D unclear. CDR3 length: 13 amino acids. The V gene lost 1 base and the J gene lost 9 bases, with 10 bases spanning the gap. Germline V gene sequence: CDR1 MGHRA, CDR2 YSYEKL. The CDR3 coding sequence is TGCGCCAGCAGCCAAGTTCTACTGTTGCCCCAGCATTTT. Translation: CASSQVLLLPQHF.

The chain employs TRBV5-1 and TRBJ2-7; a weak D match, TRBD1 (6 bases). The germline V gene has CDR1 SGHRS and CDR2 YFSETQ. Trimming pared 0 bases from V and 6 bases from J, leaving 13 bases between. The CDR3 consists of 14 residues. CDR3 protein: CASSLAGQTLEQYF. CDR3 sequence (DNA): TGCGCCAGCAGCTTGGCGGGACAAACTCTCGAGCAGTACTTC.

The rearrangement links TRBV30 to TRBJ1-1; TRBD1 is a possible D gene (6 bases). Germline values: CDR1 GTSNPN, CDR2 SVGIG (reference sequence). V gave up 7 bases and J gave up 3 bases, with 15 bases separating them. The CDR3 is made up of 13 amino acids. CDR3 protein: CAFQGQGHTEAFF. CDR3 coding DNA: TGTGCCTTCCAAGGGCAGGGGCACACTGAAGCTTTCTTT.

This chain links TRBV7-9 with TRBJ2-2; 8 bases agree with TRBD1. CDR3 size: 14 residues. The J segment lost 4 bases and the V segment lost 5 bases, leaving 3 bases of the junction unmatched. Germline V lookup: CDR1 SEHNR, CDR2 FQNEAQ (reference sequence). The CDR3 loop reads CASSPTGATGELFF. CDR3 in DNA: TGTGCCAGCAGCCCGACAGGGGCCACCGGGGAGCTGTTTTTT.

This sequence joins TRBV6-5 and TRBJ1-2, with TRBD1 matching over 8 bases. The CDR3 contains 14 residues. Germline lookup yields CDR1 MNHEY and CDR2 SVGAGI. The V and J ends lost 3 bases and 8 bases, in that order; junction bases with no gene match: 8. The DNA for the CDR3 is TGTGCCAGCAGTTATCTAAGCAGGGGGCACGGCTACACCTTC. The encoded protein is CASSYLSRGHGYTF.

The V and J genes are TRBV10-3 and TRBJ2-5, with a possible D match to TRBD1 (6 bases). This CDR3 is built from 13 residues. CDR1 and CDR2 from the germline V gene are ENHRY and SYGVKD. The germline V and J ends were trimmed by 7 bases and 2 bases, with 11 bases remaining between them. The CDR3 nucleotides read TGTGCCATCAACAGGGCATTACAAGAGACCCAGTACTTC. The encoded protein is CAINRALQETQYF.

This clone was detected once. The chain recombines TRBV7-2 with TRBJ2-1; 7 nucleotides agree with TRBD1. Germline CDR1 and CDR2: SGHTA and FQGNSA. The CDR3 has 16 amino acids. The V segment lost 5 bases and the J segment 2 bases; nucleotides outside the gene matches: 9. Here the CDR3 DNA reads TGTGCCAGCAGCCAGGACCGGGACAGTGCCTACAATGAGCAGTTCTTC. Protein sequence: CASSQDRDSAYNEQFF.

The chain carries TRBV18 and TRBJ1-4, with D possibly being TRBD1 (6 bases). The length of the CDR3 is 15 residues. Germline loops: CDR1 KGHSH, CDR2 LQKENI. Between the trimmed V and J ends, which lost 2 bases and 3 bases, there was a span of 10 bases. CDR3 residues: CASSPNRDPNEKLFF. The CDR3, as DNA: TGTGCCAGCTCACCAAACAGGGACCCTAATGAAAAACTGTTTTTT. Looking up the rest from reference TRBV18 and TRBJ1-4 gives the full variable domain: NAGVMQNPRHLVRRRGQEARLRCSPMKGHSHVYWYRQLPEEGLKFMVYLQKENIIDESGMPKERFSAEFPKEGPSILRIQQVVRGDSAAYFCASSPNRDPNEKLFFGSGTQLSVL.

V gene TRBV5-1 combines with J gene TRBJ1-5, with 7 bases aligning to TRBD1. J lost 0 bases, V lost 4 bases, and 10 bases had no gene match. The CDR3 is 17 residues long. The germline CDR1 and CDR2 sequences are SGHRS and YFSETQ. CDR3 loop: CASSLETGQYSNQPQHF. DNA of the CDR3: TGCGCCAGCAGCCTGGAGACAGGGCAATATAGCAATCAGCCCCAGCATTTT. The whole variable domain, filled in from reference TRBV5-1 and TRBJ1-5, reads KAGVTQTPRYLIKTRGQQVTLSCSPISGHRSVSWYQQTPGQGLQFLFEYFSETQRNKGNFPGRFSGRQFSNSRSEMNVSTLELGDSALYLCASSLETGQYSNQPQHFGDGTRLSIL.

The chain combines TRBV25-1 with TRBJ1-2; D is unclear. This CDR3 is 12 amino acids long. Germline loops: CDR1 MGHDK, CDR2 SYGVNS. The ends were cut back, 11 bases at V and 3 bases at J, with 13 bases in the middle. This chain's CDR3 is CAVRGGDYGYTF. The DNA for the CDR3 is TGTGCCGTAAGAGGAGGCGACTATGGCTACACCTTC.